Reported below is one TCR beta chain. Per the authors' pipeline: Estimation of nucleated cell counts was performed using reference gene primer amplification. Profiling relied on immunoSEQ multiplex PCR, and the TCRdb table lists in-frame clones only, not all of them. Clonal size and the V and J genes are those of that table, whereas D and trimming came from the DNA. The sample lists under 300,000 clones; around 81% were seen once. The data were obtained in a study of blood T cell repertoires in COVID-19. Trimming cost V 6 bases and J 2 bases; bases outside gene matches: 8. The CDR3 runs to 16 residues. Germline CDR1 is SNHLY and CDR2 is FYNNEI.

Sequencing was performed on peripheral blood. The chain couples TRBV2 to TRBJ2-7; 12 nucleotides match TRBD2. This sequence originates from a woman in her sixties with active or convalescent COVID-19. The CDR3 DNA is TGTGCCAGCAGCGGACTAGCGGGGAGCCCTCCCTACGAGCAGTACTTC. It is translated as CASSGLAGSPPYEQYF.